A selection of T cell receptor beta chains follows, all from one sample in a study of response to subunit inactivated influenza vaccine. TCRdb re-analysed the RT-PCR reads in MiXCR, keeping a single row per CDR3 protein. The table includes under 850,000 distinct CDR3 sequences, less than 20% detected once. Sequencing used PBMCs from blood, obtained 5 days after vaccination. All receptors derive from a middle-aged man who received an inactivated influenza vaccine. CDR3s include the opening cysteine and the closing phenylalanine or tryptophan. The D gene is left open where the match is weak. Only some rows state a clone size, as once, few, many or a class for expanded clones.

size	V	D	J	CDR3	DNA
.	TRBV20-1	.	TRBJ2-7	CSATADSYEQYF	TGCAGTGCTACGGCGGACTCCTACGAGCAGTACTTC
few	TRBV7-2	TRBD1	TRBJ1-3	CASSLGQGPGNTIYF	TGTGCCAGCAGCTTGGGACAGGGACCTGGAAACACCATATATTTT
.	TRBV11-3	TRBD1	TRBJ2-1	CASSLGWGGDRASRTSYNEQFF	TGTGCCAGCAGCTTAGGGTGGGGAGGGGACAGGGCATCTCGGACCTCCTACAATGAGCAGTTCTTC
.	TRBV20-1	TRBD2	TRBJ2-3	CSASGRAGVSTDTQYF	TGCAGTGCTAGCGGGAGGGCCGGGGTGAGCACAGATACGCAGTATTTT
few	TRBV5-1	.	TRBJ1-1	CASSSETGAGNTEAFF	TGCGCCAGCAGCTCCGAAACGGGGGCGGGGAACACTGAAGCTTTCTTT
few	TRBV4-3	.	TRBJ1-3	CASSRLVSSGNTIYF	TGCGCCAGCAGCCGCTTAGTTAGCTCTGGAAACACCATATATTTT
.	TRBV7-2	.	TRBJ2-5	CASSLGLRRETQYF	TGTGCCAGCAGCTTAGGGTTAAGGCGAGAGACCCAGTACTTC
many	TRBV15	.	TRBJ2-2	CATSRAGPGELFF	TGTGCCACCAGCAGGGCAGGGCCCGGGGAGCTGTTTTTT
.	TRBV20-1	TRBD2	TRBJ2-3	CSARPGTSLIPDTQYF	TGCAGTGCTAGGCCCGGGACTAGCTTGATCCCAGATACGCAGTATTTT
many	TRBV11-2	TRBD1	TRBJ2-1	CASSSSGGKGWQFF	TGTGCCAGCAGCTCATCAGGGGGCAAAGGTTGGCAGTTCTTC
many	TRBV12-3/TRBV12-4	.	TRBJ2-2	CASSLTGMNTGELFF	TGTGCCAGCAGTTTAACAGGGATGAACACCGGGGAGCTGTTTTTT